Each of the 26 T cell receptor beta chains below was sequenced from the same sample in a study of T cells in Graves' hyperthyroidism and ophthalmopathy. Amplified TCR beta CDR3 regions derived from RNA transcripts. Primed by the HTBI set, a first-round RT-PCR was run on the TCR CDR3. TCRdb reprocessed the multiplex PCR reads with MiXCR, giving one entry per CDR3 protein. The profile covers some 600,000 distinct CDR3 sequences, with approximately 15% appearing a single time and roughly 6.2% taken by the ten largest. Sequencing was performed on blood. The receptors shown here come from a woman aged 25 to 39 with Graves' hyperthyroidism that later progressed to Graves' ophthalmopathy.

This clonotype was counted at least ten times. The V and J genes are TRBV18 and TRBJ2-5; 7 bases map to TRBD2. The CDR3 is 14 residues long. V trimming: 6 bases; J trimming: 0 bases; junction bases outside the gene matches: 4. Germline assignment: CDR1 KGHSH and CDR2 LQKENI. CDR3 nucleotide sequence: TGTGCCAGCTCCCCTCTAGCGGACCAAGAGACCCAGTACTTC. It encodes CASSPLADQETQYF.

This clonotype was counted many times. The gene calls are TRBV29-1 and TRBJ2-6; D is unclear. Germline V gene data show CDR1 as SQVTM and CDR2 as ANQGSEA. Deletions cut 6 bases from V and 3 bases from J, with 3 bases between. This CDR3 is 11 amino acids long. The CDR3 spells CSVGGANVLTF. CDR3 in DNA: TGCAGCGTGGGTGGGGCCAACGTCCTGACTTTC.

The sample holds a few counts of this clonotype. The gene calls are TRBV27 and TRBJ2-2; 9 positions agree with TRBD2. CDR3 size: 15 residues. Germline trimming cut 0 bases from V and 8 bases from J; bases unmatched to any gene: 4. The germline V gene encodes CDR1 MNHEY and CDR2 SMNVEV (reference sequence). The CDR3 sequence is CASSLSAAGGGELFF. The CDR3 nucleotides are TGTGCCAGCAGTTTATCCGCAGCGGGAGGAGGGGAGCTGTTTTTT.

This clonotype was counted a few times. CDR3 coding DNA: TGTGCCAGCAGCCCCGGACAGGGCGTAGATACGCAGTATTTT. This translates into CASSPGQGVDTQYF. The chain joins TRBV9 to TRBJ2-3; 8 nucleotides line up with TRBD1. This CDR3 has 14 amino acids. The junction had 6 bases not matched to a gene; V was cut back by 4 bases and J by 5 bases. Germline CDR1 and CDR2: SGDLS and YYNGEE.

This clonotype was picked up many times. The gene calls are TRBV3-1 and TRBJ2-1; no definite D call. V shed 2 bases and J shed 0 bases, with 5 bases lying between them. The CDR3 has 14 residues. From germline, CDR1 is LGHDT and CDR2 YNNKEL (reference sequence). This CDR3 reads CASSQRSSYNEQFF. The CDR3 nucleotides are TGTGCCAGCAGCCAACGGAGCTCCTACAATGAGCAGTTCTTC.

This clonotype was detected a few times. The chain links TRBV10-3 to TRBJ2-7; 9 nucleotides agree with TRBD2. Germline CDR1 ENHRY, CDR2 SYGVKD. The CDR3 sequence is 13 residues long. J was trimmed by 7 bases and V by 7 bases; bases with no gene match: 8. The CDR3 here is CAINPAGGSEQYF. The CDR3 DNA reads as TGTGCCATCAATCCAGCGGGGGGTAGTGAGCAGTACTTC.

This clonotype occurred many times. The rearrangement joins TRBV28 to TRBJ2-7, with D possibly being TRBD1 (5 bases). V shed 7 bases and J shed 3 bases, with 13 bases lying between them. Germline-derived CDR1 and CDR2 are MDHEN and SYDVKM. The CDR3 extends over 13 amino acids. The CDR3 reads CASTDSSLYEQYF. Here the CDR3 DNA reads TGTGCCAGCACCGACAGTTCCCTCTACGAGCAGTACTTC. The full variable domain, with the rest looked up from reference TRBV28 and TRBJ2-7, is DVKVTQSSRYLVKRTGEKVFLECVQDMDHENMFWYRQDPGLGLRLIYFSYDVKMKEKGDIPEGYSVSREKKERFSLILESASTNQTSMYLCASTDSSLYEQYFGPGTRLTVT.

This clonotype was recorded a few times. The rearrangement uses TRBV9 and TRBJ1-6, with D unresolved. Germline loops: CDR1 SGDLS, CDR2 YYNGEE. The CDR3 covers 12 residues. Trimming stripped 7 bases from V and 6 bases from J, with 8 bases between. The CDR3 DNA reads as TGTGCCAGCTCTATGTCTAATTCACCCCTCCACTTT. Translation: CASSMSNSPLHF.

At least ten counts were recorded for this clonotype. The chain recombines TRBV3-1 with TRBJ2-7; D remains unclear. Between the trimmed V and J ends, which lost 0 bases and 4 bases, there was a span of 10 bases. CDR1 LGHDT and CDR2 YNNKEL come from the germline V gene (reference sequence). The CDR3 is 14 amino acids. The CDR3 reads CASSQERWAYEQYF. The CDR3 region has the DNA TGTGCCAGCAGCCAAGAACGTTGGGCATACGAGCAGTACTTC.

In its sample, this clonotype was seen many times. The CDR3 DNA is TGTGCCAGCAGCAACCGACAGGGGTTGGAAGGCTACACCTTC. This codes for CASSNRQGLEGYTF. The chain couples TRBV9 to TRBJ1-2, with TRBD1 matching 8 bases. Trimming at V came to 4 bases and at J to 8 bases, leaving 10 bases not matched to a gene. Germline CDR1 and CDR2: SGDLS and YYNGEE. The CDR3 length is 14 residues.

Comments on this clonotype: Being one base from a much bigger clone, this may be a read error. The genes are TRBV11-3 and TRBJ2-7; TRBD1 matches 7 bases. Germline V CDR1 and CDR2: SGHNT, YENEEA. The CDR3 is 16 amino acids. The V gene end was trimmed by 5 bases and the J gene end by 2 bases; junction bases not matched to a gene: 12. In DNA form, the CDR3 reads TGTGCCAGCAGCGAAACCCCCGGGACAGATGCCTACGAGCAGTACTTC. It codes for CASSETPGTDAYEQYF.

This clonotype was recorded many times. J is TRBJ2-6 and V is TRBV20-1; D remains ambiguous. Germline V CDR1 and CDR2: DFQATT, SNEGSKA (reference sequence). The CDR3 has 14 residues. Trimming left V 4 bases short and J 0 bases short, with 7 bases between. The CDR3 DNA sequence: TGCAGTGCTATGAGGAGCTCTGGGGCCAACGTCCTGACTTTC. This encodes CSAMRSSGANVLTF.

This clonotype has more than one count but fewer than ten. The chain links TRBV5-1 to TRBJ2-1, with D possibly being TRBD2 (5 bases). CDR3 length equals 15 residues. Trimming shortened V by 1 base and J by 3 bases, and 11 bases separated the two germline ends. Germline assignment: CDR1 SGHRS and CDR2 YFSETQ. The CDR3 here is CASSLLGEIYNEQFF. The CDR3, as DNA: TGCGCCAGCAGCTTGCTCGGGGAAATCTACAATGAGCAGTTCTTC. Based on the CDR3 plus reference TRBV5-1 and TRBJ2-1, the full variable domain is KAGVTQTPRYLIKTRGQQVTLSCSPISGHRSVSWYQQTPGQGLQFLFEYFSETQRNKGNFPGRFSGRQFSNSRSEMNVSTLELGDSALYLCASSLLGEIYNEQFFGPGTRLTVL.

For this clonotype: An end of the junction differs from the germline gene, which may be a read error. V is TRBV28 and J is TRBJ1-6; D perhaps matches TRBD1 (5 bases). CDR3 length: 15 residues. Germline V gene data show CDR1 as MDHEN and CDR2 as SYDVKM. For the CDR3, the DNA is TGTGCCAGCAGGCCCCCGTGGGACTATAATTCACCCCCCCACTTT. The encoded protein is CASRPPWDYNSPPHF.

This clonotype was observed at least ten times. The chain combines TRBV19 with TRBJ2-7; D uncertain. CDR1 is LNHDA, CDR2 SQIVND, per germline (reference sequence). CDR3 size: 14 residues. The V end lost 0 bases, the J end lost 0 bases, and 6 bases lay between the germline ends. CDR3 region: CASSIDPDSYEQYF. Here the CDR3 DNA reads TGTGCCAGTAGTATAGATCCCGACTCCTACGAGCAGTACTTC.

This clonotype was observed a handful of times. The V and J genes are TRBV6-1 and TRBJ2-2, with 12 bases lining up with TRBD2. Trimming cost V 5 bases and J 7 bases; bases outside gene matches: 23. The germline gives CDR1 MNHNS, CDR2 SASEGT. CDR3 length: 21 amino acids. The CDR3 nucleotides are TGTGCCAGCAGTACAACCCCCCTCCGCCTAGCGGGAGGGCCCAGGAGCGGGGAGCTGTTTTTT. This gives the protein CASSTTPLRLAGGPRSGELFF.

This clonotype was recorded at least ten times. This rearrangement joins TRBV28 to TRBJ1-1, with no clear D. This CDR3 spans 14 amino acids. Trimming shortened V by 6 bases and J by 1 base, and 12 bases separated the two germline ends. Germline loops: CDR1 MDHEN, CDR2 SYDVKM. The CDR3 loop is CASSLQTPNTEAFF. CDR3 coding DNA: TGTGCCAGCAGCCTCCAGACACCGAACACTGAAGCTTTCTTT. The full variable domain, rest sourced from reference TRBV28 and TRBJ1-1, is DVKVTQSSRYLVKRTGEKVFLECVQDMDHENMFWYRQDPGLGLRLIYFSYDVKMKEKGDIPEGYSVSREKKERFSLILESASTNQTSMYLCASSLQTPNTEAFFGQGTRLTVV.

This clonotype turned up a few times. The junction does not match germline at one end; this may be a read error. The rearrangement links TRBV5-1 to TRBJ1-2, with 7 bases aligning to TRBD1. The germline CDR1 and CDR2 sequences are SGHRS and YFSETQ. There are 13 residues in the CDR3. The CDR3 sequence is CASSLTGEYGYAF. CDR3 DNA sequence: TGCGCCAGCAGTTTAACAGGGGAGTATGGCTACGCCTTC.

This clonotype has at least ten counts. The rearrangement uses TRBV6-1 and TRBJ1-2, with D possibly being TRBD1 (5 bases). Germline assignment: CDR1 MNHNS and CDR2 SASEGT. The germline V and J ends were trimmed by 8 bases and 0 bases, with 16 bases remaining between them. The CDR3 is 15 amino acids. The CDR3 sequence: CASGVTAYTNYGYTF. The CDR3, as DNA: TGTGCCAGCGGGGTGACAGCTTATACTAACTATGGCTACACCTTC.

The rearrangement links TRBV19 to TRBJ1-3, with 7 bases that match TRBD1. The CDR3 runs 16 residues. V shed 10 bases and J 2 bases; nucleotides not matched to a gene: 14. In germline, CDR1 is LNHDA, CDR2 SQIVND (reference sequence). The CDR3 region is CATAILHRGPGNTIYF. The CDR3 DNA follows: TGTGCCACCGCAATTCTCCACAGGGGACCTGGAAACACCATATATTTT. Supplemented by reference TRBV19 and TRBJ1-3, the full variable domain reads DGGITQSPKYLFRKEGQNVTLSCEQNLNHDAMYWYRQDPGQGLRLIYYSQIVNDFQKGDIAEGYSVSREKKESFPLTVTSAQKNPTAFYLCATAILHRGPGNTIYFGEGSWLTVV.

This clonotype has ten or more counts. The chain carries TRBV12-3 or TRBV12-4 and TRBJ1-2, with 10 bases identical to TRBD1. Trimming removed 3 bases from V and 5 bases from J; junction bases left unmatched: 6. The CDR3 extends over 15 amino acids. CDR3 DNA sequence: TGTGCCAGCAGTTTGTCTGGACAGGGGGGTTATGGCTACACCTTC. Its translation is CASSLSGQGGYGYTF.

This clonotype was seen ten or more times. V gene TRBV27 combines with J gene TRBJ2-7; 9 bases line up with TRBD1. Germline-derived CDR1 and CDR2 are MNHEY and SMNVEV (reference sequence). The CDR3 covers 15 residues. V shed 3 bases, J shed 2 bases, and the junction held 5 bases outside the gene matches. This CDR3 is CASSLAGTGPYEQYF. For the CDR3, the DNA is TGTGCCAGCAGTTTGGCCGGGACAGGGCCCTACGAGCAGTACTTC.

The chain is built from TRBV20-1 and TRBJ1-1, with a possible D match to TRBD1 (6 bases). V was trimmed by 3 bases and J by 0 bases, leaving 14 bases between them. This CDR3 is built from 15 residues. Per germline, CDR1 DFQATT and CDR2 SNEGSKA (reference sequence). The CDR3 loop reads CSASLRGKLNTEAFF. The CDR3, as DNA: TGCAGTGCTAGCTTGAGGGGGAAGTTGAACACTGAAGCTTTCTTT.

This clonotype was picked up a small number of times. The chain uses TRBV2 and TRBJ2-7; TRBD2 matches 11 bases. Trimming took 4 bases from V and 1 from J; bases not matched to a gene: 3. Per the germline V gene, CDR1 is SNHLY and CDR2 is FYNNEI. The CDR3 contains 15 residues. CDR3 DNA sequence: TGTGCCAGCAGTGCTCTAGCGGGAGGTTCCTACGAGCAGTACTTC. Protein sequence: CASSALAGGSYEQYF.

The sample holds many counts of this clonotype. This rearrangement joins TRBV7-9 to TRBJ2-7, with 8 bases fitting TRBD2. This CDR3 is built from 15 residues. The germline gives CDR1 SEHNR, CDR2 FQNEAQ (reference sequence). Trimming removed 6 bases from V and 6 bases from J; junction bases left unmatched: 13. The CDR3 spells CASRQGAGDLAEQYF. In DNA, the CDR3 is TGTGCCAGCAGACAAGGAGCGGGAGACCTTGCCGAGCAGTACTTC.

The gene calls are TRBV20-1 and TRBJ1-1; D is unclear. The CDR3 is 12 amino acids. Trimming pared 6 bases from V and 6 bases from J, leaving 14 bases between. CDR1 is DFQATT, CDR2 SNEGSKA, per germline (reference sequence). CDR3 sequence (DNA): TGCAGTGCCCCGCGACCGCCGGCTGAAGCTTTCTTT. It codes for CSAPRPPAEAFF.